A single sample gave rise to the 8 T cell receptor beta chains below, sequenced in a study of blood T cells in healthy people across ages. A second PCR of roughly 7 to 11 cycles used a sample-barcoded 5' primer and a J-beta primer mix. TCRdb called the 5' RACE reads again in MiXCR, with one record for every CDR3 protein. Altogether around 900,000 distinct CDR3 sequences are present, less than 35% being singletons, with the ten largest covering roughly 17%. The sequenced material came from blood. The receptors here all came from a woman of 80 years or more in good health.

This clonotype was seen many times. J is TRBJ2-5 and V is TRBV6-1; D gene unclear. The V gene's germline CDR1 is MNHNS and CDR2 SASEGT. This CDR3 region has 12 residues. V lost 8 bases and J lost 1, with 8 bases in between. Here the CDR3 DNA reads TGTGCCAGCGCCCTTACCCAAGAGACCCAGTACTTC. It is translated as CASALTQETQYF.

About this clonotype: This may arise from a read error, as a much more abundant clone is one base away. This chain connects TRBV20-1 to TRBJ2-7; no clear D. The V gene lost 5 bases and the J gene lost 5 bases, with 10 bases spanning the gap. The CDR3 spans 11 residues. The V gene's germline CDR1 is DFQATT and CDR2 SNEGSKA (reference sequence). For the CDR3, the DNA is TGCAGTGCTCTTCCAAGGGACGAGCAGTACTTC. Translating gives CSALPRDEQYF.

This chain uses TRBV11-3 with TRBJ1-4; D remains unclear. The V end was cut by 9 bases, the J end by 8 bases, with 13 bases between. Germline-derived CDR1 and CDR2 are SGHNT and YENEEA. The CDR3 extends over 12 amino acids. The CDR3 reads CASLKRYEKLFF. The CDR3 nucleotides read TGTGCCAGTCTAAAGAGATACGAAAAACTGTTTTTT.

V is TRBV7-2 and J is TRBJ1-5, with D maybe TRBD1 (5 bases). The CDR3 is 15 amino acids. The germline gives CDR1 SGHTA, CDR2 FQGNSA. The V end was cut by 5 bases, the J end by 7 bases, with 18 bases between. The CDR3 DNA follows: TGTGCCAGCAGCACCCAGGTAGGGGTTATGCAGCCCCAGCATTTT. As protein: CASSTQVGVMQPQHF. The variable domain in full, completed from reference TRBV7-2 and TRBJ1-5, reads GAGVSQSPSNKVTEKGKDVELRCDPISGHTALYWYRQSLGQGLEFLIYFQGNSAPDKSGLPSDRFSAERTGGSVSTLTIQRTQQEDSAVYLCASSTQVGVMQPQHFGDGTRLSIL.

On this clonotype itself: Since a much larger clone is just one base distant, this may be a read error. This chain links TRBV6-2 or TRBV6-3 with TRBJ2-3; D call uncertain. Germline CDR1 and CDR2: MNHEY and SVGEGT. This CDR3 has 17 residues. Trimming left V 6 bases short and J 2 bases short, with 21 bases between. The CDR3 reads CASSRQLELEDTDTQYF. DNA for the CDR3: TGTGCCAGCAGCAGACAACTCGAACTCGAGGACACAGATACGCAGTATTTT.

This clonotype was picked up many times. V and J are TRBV2 and TRBJ2-3; D tentatively fits TRBD1 or TRBD2 (5 bases each). The V end lost 6 bases, the J end lost 0 bases, and 7 bases lay between the germline ends. Germline CDR1 is SNHLY and CDR2 is FYNNEI. CDR3 length equals 13 residues. CDR3 in DNA: TGTGCCAGCAGGTGGGACAGCACAGATACGCAGTATTTT. It codes for CASRWDSTDTQYF.

This chain uses TRBV30 with TRBJ1-5, with 8 positions matching TRBD1. The V gene's germline CDR1 is GTSNPN and CDR2 SVGIG (reference sequence). The CDR3 has 12 amino acids. V gave up 4 bases and J gave up 4 bases; unmatched junction bases: 0. This CDR3 is CAWNRGNQPQHF. The DNA of the CDR3 is TGTGCCTGGAACAGGGGGAATCAGCCCCAGCATTTT.

Comment on this clonotype: A junction end diverges from the germline sequence, so it may reflect a read error. The gene calls are TRBV12-3 or TRBV12-4 and TRBJ2-1; 8 positions match TRBD2. This CDR3 is built from 14 residues. CDR3 region: CASNGGVSYNERYF. CDR3 DNA: TGTGCCAGCAACGGGGGGGTCTCCTACAATGAGCGGTACTTC.